This T cell receptor beta chain was observed in a study of OX40 agonist ivuxolimab in advanced cancers. Study information: Earlier treatment with anti-PD-1, anti-PD-L1 or anti-CTLA-4 was permitted, and roughly 40% had received some. General study findings and limits: Dosing at 0.1 to 3.0 mg/kg was accompanied by clonal expansion of CD4+ and CD8+ blood T cells by week 6.

The repertoire was sequenced with immunoSEQ multiplex PCR; TCRdb's copy has only in-frame clones and lacks some. The repertoire holds more than 10,000 clones, with around 80% as singletons. In regard to this clone: Antigen unknown.

This CDR3 has 14 amino acids. V was shortened by 0 bases and J by 6 bases, with 11 bases between the two germline ends. CDR1 and CDR2 (germline): SGDLS, YYNGEE. The sequenced sample was CD4+ or CD8+ T cells sorted from blood, obtained in a trial of the OX40 agonist ivuxolimab. The V call is TRBV9, the J call TRBJ2-3; D is undetermined. The receptor comes from an adult with an advanced solid tumor such as melanoma, head and neck, liver or kidney cancer. Here the CDR3 reads CASSVEGRWDTQYF. CDR3 DNA sequence: TGTGCCAGCAGCGTAGAGGGTAGATGGGATACGCAGTATTTT.